Shown below are 23 T cell receptor beta chains from a single sample sequenced in a study of shared clonotypes between healthy human individuals. Method: immunoSEQ multiplex PCR; TCRdb's copy keeps in-frame clones and lacks some. The sample lists roughly 1 million clones, 65% to 80% seen once, with about 1.4% in the top ten. The sample taken for sequencing was memory CD4+ T cells sorted from blood. This sample's subset: CD45RA-negative fraction. Receptors were obtained from a man aged 18 to 29 in good health.

This chain uses TRBV5-1 with TRBJ1-3, with TRBD1 matching 7 bases. CDR1 and CDR2 (germline): SGHRS, YFSETQ. This CDR3 has 16 residues. J lost 4 bases, V lost 5 bases, and 12 bases had no gene match. For the CDR3, the DNA is TGCGCCAGCAGTTCAGGGAGACAGGGCTCCGGAAACACCATATATTTT. It translates to CASSSGRQGSGNTIYF.

This chain uses TRBV6-5 with TRBJ2-7; TRBD2 matches at 9 bases. The CDR3 spans 14 residues. J gave up 1 base and V 5 bases, and 3 bases lay outside the gene matches. CDR1 is MNHEY and CDR2 is SVGAGI in the germline V gene. The CDR3 coding sequence is TGTGCCAGCAGTCGGACTAGCGAGTCCTACGAGCAGTACTTC. This gives the protein CASSRTSESYEQYF.

This chain connects TRBV9 to TRBJ2-1; D remains ambiguous. Trimming cost V 0 bases and J 6 bases, with 19 bases left between them. The germline V gene encodes CDR1 SGDLS and CDR2 YYNGEE. CDR3 length: 17 amino acids. The CDR3, as DNA: TGTGCCAGCAGCGTAGCGAGTTATGGAGCGCTTGGCAATGAGCAGTTCTTC. Translating it yields CASSVASYGALGNEQFF.

The genes are TRBV5-6 and TRBJ2-3; D ambiguous. V dropped 4 bases and J dropped 9 bases, with 12 bases sitting between them. This CDR3 region has 12 residues. Germline loops: CDR1 SGHDT, CDR2 YYEEEE. The CDR3 region is CASSPGWKTQYF. The CDR3 DNA follows: TGTGCCAGCAGCCCTGGGTGGAAAACGCAGTATTTT.

This chain uses TRBV6-5 with TRBJ1-2; D is perhaps TRBD1 (5 bases). This CDR3 spans 14 amino acids. V gave up 6 bases and J gave up 7 bases, with 18 bases separating them. Germline V gene data show CDR1 as MNHEY and CDR2 as SVGAGI. The CDR3 spells CASSGAGRRAGYTF. The CDR3 region has the DNA TGTGCCAGCAGCGGGGCGGGGAGGCGAGCTGGCTACACCTTC.

This chain joins TRBV4-1 and TRBJ1-2; 7 bases align to TRBD1. The V gene end was trimmed by 1 base and the J gene end by 2 bases; junction bases not matched to a gene: 4. Germline CDR1 and CDR2: MGHRA and YSYEKL. The CDR3 is made up of 15 amino acids. CDR3 sequence: CASSQGQGGNYGYTF. In DNA, the CDR3 is TGCGCCAGCAGCCAAGGACAGGGTGGGAACTATGGCTACACCTTC.

The sample holds a few counts of this clone. This chain links TRBV2 with TRBJ2-3; possibly TRBD1 or TRBD2 for D (6 bases each). Germline V gene data show CDR1 as SNHLY and CDR2 as FYNNEI. The CDR3 extends over 13 amino acids. The CDR3 coding sequence is TGTGCGAGCGAAGGGGGGCCAGATACTACGCAGTATTTT. It yields the protein CASEGGPDTTQYF.

The V call is TRBV27, the J call TRBJ1-2; weak D call: TRBD1 (6 bases). This CDR3 is 13 amino acids long. Germline V gene sequence: CDR1 MNHEY, CDR2 SMNVEV (reference sequence). Trimming cost V 5 bases and J 10 bases, with 17 bases left between them. The CDR3 is CASSPGDYPNYTF. In nucleotides, the CDR3 is TGTGCCAGCAGTCCAGGGGACTACCCAAACTACACCTTC.

This sequence joins TRBV12-1 and TRBJ2-2; the table calls TRBD1, which could not be checked here. TRBV12-1 is a pseudogene. CDR3 length: 18 amino acids. The CDR3 nucleotides read TGTGCCACCGAAAGACAGGCCAGAAACAAAATTAACACCGGGGAGCTGTTTTTT. This encodes CATERQARNKINTGELFF.

The V gene is TRBV7-6, the J gene TRBJ2-7; 9 bases match TRBD1. CDR3 length equals 15 residues. Germline values: CDR1 SGHVS, CDR2 FNYEAQ. Trimming took 5 bases from V and 2 from J; bases not matched to a gene: 7. CDR3 region: CASSREGTGTYEQYF. The CDR3 DNA follows: TGTGCCAGCAGCCGTGAGGGGACAGGGACCTACGAGCAGTACTTC. Using reference TRBV7-6 and TRBJ2-7 for the parts outside the CDR3, the full variable domain is GAGVSQSPRYKVTKRGQDVALRCDPISGHVSLYWYRQALGQGPEFLTYFNYEAQQDKSGLPNDRFSAERPEGSISTLTIQRTEQRDSAMYRCASSREGTGTYEQYFGPGTRLTVT.

The V gene is TRBV5-8, the J gene TRBJ1-5; D unresolved. There are 17 residues in the CDR3. Germline CDR1 is SGHTS and CDR2 is YDEGEE. V lost 0 bases, J lost 2 bases, and 15 bases lay in between. For the CDR3, the DNA is TGTGCCAGCAGCTTGGCTCTCAGCCTGAAAGGCAATCAGCCCCAGCATTTT. Residues: CASSLALSLKGNQPQHF.

The chain joins TRBV11-2 to TRBJ1-2; maybe TRBD1 (5 bases). The V gene's germline CDR1 is SGHAT and CDR2 FQNNGV. The CDR3 covers 13 residues. V lost 0 bases, J lost 8 bases, and 10 bases lay in between. The CDR3, as DNA: TGTGCCAGCAGCTTAGATCGGGGCAGGGGCTACACCTTC. As protein: CASSLDRGRGYTF.

V is TRBV5-1 and J is TRBJ1-2; no clear D. Trimming shortened V by 1 base and J by 0 bases, and 7 bases separated the two germline ends. In germline, CDR1 is SGHRS, CDR2 YFSETQ. This CDR3 region has 14 residues. CDR3 amino acids: CASSLNKANYGYTF. CDR3 DNA sequence: TGCGCCAGCAGCTTGAATAAAGCTAACTATGGCTACACCTTC.

The V and J genes are TRBV7-8 and TRBJ2-7; D gene unclear. V was pared by 1 base and J by 4 bases, with 11 bases between. The CDR3 consists of 14 residues. Germline V gene lookup returns CDR1 SGHVS and CDR2 FQNEAQ. The CDR3 here is CASSLDRVTYEQYF. In DNA form, the CDR3 reads TGTGCCAGCAGCTTAGATCGGGTGACATACGAGCAGTACTTC.

The V gene is TRBV10-3, the J gene TRBJ2-7; 9 bases align to TRBD2. J lost 2 bases, V lost 2 bases, and 1 base had no gene match. Per the germline V gene, CDR1 is ENHRY and CDR2 is SYGVKD. The CDR3 length is 14 residues. This chain's CDR3 is CAISEAGGAYEQYF. The CDR3 DNA reads as TGTGCCATCAGTGAGGCGGGGGGGGCCTACGAGCAGTACTTC.

This clone was counted a few times. Other DNA sequences in the sample encode the same CDR3. This chain links TRBV5-1 with TRBJ1-1; D is undetermined. The CDR3 is 14 residues long. The germline gives CDR1 SGHRS, CDR2 YFSETQ. V dropped 0 bases and J dropped 1 base, with 7 bases sitting between them. CDR3 region: CASSLVTGNTEAFF. The CDR3 nucleotides read TGCGCCAGCAGCTTGGTGACGGGGAACACTGAAGCTTTCTTT.

This chain connects TRBV5-1 to TRBJ2-4; TRBD1 aligns across 7 bases. Germline lookup yields CDR1 SGHRS and CDR2 YFSETQ. This CDR3 is built from 17 residues. V lost 3 bases to trimming and J lost 0 bases; unmatched junction nucleotides: 9. The CDR3 bases are TGCGCCAGCAGCTCGGGACAGATTACACTAGCCAAAAACATTCAGTACTTC. This translates into CASSSGQITLAKNIQYF. Full variable domain (outside the CDR3, taken from reference TRBV5-1 and TRBJ2-4): KAGVTQTPRYLIKTRGQQVTLSCSPISGHRSVSWYQQTPGQGLQFLFEYFSETQRNKGNFPGRFSGRQFSNSRSEMNVSTLELGDSALYLCASSSGQITLAKNIQYFGAGTRLSVL.

This rearrangement joins TRBV30 to TRBJ1-4; 7 bases map to TRBD1. Germline V gene data show CDR1 as GTSNPN and CDR2 as SVGIG (reference sequence). The CDR3 loop spans 15 amino acids. V dropped 2 bases and J dropped 0; count of bases not matched to a gene: 3. The DNA for the CDR3 is TGTGCCTGGAGTACGGGACAGACAACTAATGAAAAACTGTTTTTT. Protein sequence: CAWSTGQTTNEKLFF.

As to this clone: Other DNA variants within this sample encode the same CDR3. This chain connects TRBV6-1 to TRBJ1-4, with a possible D match to TRBD1 (5 bases). V was cut by 1 base and J by 7 bases, with 10 bases left in between. The CDR3 is made up of 14 amino acids. The germline gives CDR1 MNHNS, CDR2 SASEGT. The CDR3 sequence: CASSEGGLGEKLFF. Written as DNA, the CDR3 is TGTGCCAGCAGTGAAGGGGGCCTTGGTGAAAAACTGTTTTTT.

This sequence joins TRBV2 and TRBJ2-7; 8 bases are shared with TRBD2. The junction had 8 bases not matched to a gene; V was cut back by 7 bases and J by 3 bases. CDR3 length equals 14 residues. Looked up from germline, CDR1 is SNHLY and CDR2 is FYNNEI. This chain's CDR3 is CASTVMAGGYEQYF. DNA of the CDR3: TGTGCCAGCACGGTAATGGCGGGAGGCTACGAGCAGTACTTC.

This clone has more than one count but fewer than ten. The chain carries TRBV7-9 and TRBJ2-3, with D unclear. The germline V gene has CDR1 SEHNR and CDR2 FQNEAQ (reference sequence). Deletions cut 7 bases from V and 0 bases from J, with 8 bases between. The CDR3 is 13 amino acids. Here the CDR3 reads CASTFGSTDTQYF. As DNA, the CDR3 is TGTGCCAGCACCTTCGGCAGCACAGATACGCAGTATTTT.

The chain joins TRBV18 to TRBJ2-1; TRBD2 matches at 7 bases. CDR3 length: 15 amino acids. The ends lost 3 bases at V and 9 bases at J; junction bases unmatched: 11. Germline V gene lookup returns CDR1 KGHSH and CDR2 LQKENI. The CDR3: CASSPPSRDYVEQFF. The CDR3 nucleotides are TGTGCCAGCTCACCCCCTAGTAGGGACTACGTTGAGCAGTTCTTC.

This chain connects TRBV4-1 to TRBJ1-1; a possible D gene is TRBD1 (6 bases). This CDR3 region has 14 residues. Deletions cut 4 bases from V and 3 bases from J, with 12 bases between. Germline lookup yields CDR1 MGHRA and CDR2 YSYEKL. The CDR3 DNA reads TGCGCCAGCAGCCGGCAGGGGTGGGACACTGAAGCTTTCTTT. This codes for CASSRQGWDTEAFF.